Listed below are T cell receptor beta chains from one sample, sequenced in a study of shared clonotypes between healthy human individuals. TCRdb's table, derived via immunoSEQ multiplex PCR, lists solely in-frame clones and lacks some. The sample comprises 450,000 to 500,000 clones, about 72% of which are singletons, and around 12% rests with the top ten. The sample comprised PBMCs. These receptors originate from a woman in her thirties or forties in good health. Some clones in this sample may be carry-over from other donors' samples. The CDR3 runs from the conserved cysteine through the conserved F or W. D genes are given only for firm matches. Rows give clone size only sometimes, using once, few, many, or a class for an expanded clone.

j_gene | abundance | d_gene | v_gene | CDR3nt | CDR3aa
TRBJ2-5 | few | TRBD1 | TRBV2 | TGTGCCAGCAGTGAGGGAGCCTTCGGACAGGGGTCAAAGACCCAGTACTTC | CASSEGAFGQGSKTQYF
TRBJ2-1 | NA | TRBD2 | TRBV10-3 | TGTGCCACCCACTTCGCCGGGACTAGCGGGAGGGCCAATGAGCAGTTCTTC | CATHFAGTSGRANEQFF
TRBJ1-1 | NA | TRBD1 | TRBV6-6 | TGTGCCAGCAGACCTACAGGGGAGTACACTGAAGCTTTCTTT | CASRPTGEYTEAFF
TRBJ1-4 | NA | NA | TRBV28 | TGTGCCAGCAGTCTCCAAAATGAAAAACTGTTTTTT | CASSLQNEKLFF
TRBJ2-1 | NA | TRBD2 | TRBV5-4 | TGTGCCAGCAGCTTGGGCGGGAGCCACCACAATGAGCAGTTCTTC | CASSLGGSHHNEQFF
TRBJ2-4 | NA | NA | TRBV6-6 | TGTGCCAGCAGTTACGAAGGGGACGGACAAAACATTCAGTACTTC | CASSYEGDGQNIQYF
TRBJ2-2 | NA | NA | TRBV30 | TGTGCCGGCCCCGGACTATCTAAAGGGACCGGGGAGCTGTTTTTT | CAGPGLSKGTGELFF
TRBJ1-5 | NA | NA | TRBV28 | TGTGCCAGCAGTTCCCCGGGACATTATAGCAATCAGCCCCAGCATTTT | CASSSPGHYSNQPQHF
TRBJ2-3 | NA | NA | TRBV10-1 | TGCGCCAGCAGTGGGCAGCGCGCAGATACGCAGTATTTT | CASSGQRADTQYF
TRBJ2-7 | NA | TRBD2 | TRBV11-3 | TGTGCCAGCAGCATAGGACTAGGCGGTGCCTACGAGCAGTACTTC | CASSIGLGGAYEQYF